The source of this T cell receptor (beta chain) is a study of blood T cell repertoires in COVID-19. For the study at large: Material from acute and convalescent COVID-19 was sourced from the United States, Italy and Spain.

Sequencing used immunoSEQ multiplex PCR; TCRdb keeps in-frame clones, though not all of them. Among about 380,000 clones listed, more than 65% were seen once. V lost 3 bases and J 0 bases, leaving 18 bases between the germline ends. The CDR3 is 17 residues long. Looked up from germline, CDR1 is SGHDN and CDR2 is FVKESK. Sequencing was performed on peripheral blood. The chain uses TRBV14 and TRBJ2-7; TRBD2 is a possible D gene (6 bases). This TCR was sampled from a human donor with acute or convalescent COVID-19. The donor label of this sample is uncertain. The CDR3 region has the DNA TGTGCCAGCAGCCAGGAGGGTCGGCAGCTTACCTCCTACGAGCAGTACTTC. This encodes CASSQEGRQLTSYEQYF. The variable domain in full, with the rest retrieved from reference TRBV14 and TRBJ2-7, is EAGVTQFPSHSVIEKGQTVTLRCDPISGHDNLYWYRRVMGKEIKFLLHFVKESKQDESGMPNNRFLAERTGGTYSTLKVQPAELEDSGVYFCASSQEGRQLTSYEQYFGPGTRLTVT.